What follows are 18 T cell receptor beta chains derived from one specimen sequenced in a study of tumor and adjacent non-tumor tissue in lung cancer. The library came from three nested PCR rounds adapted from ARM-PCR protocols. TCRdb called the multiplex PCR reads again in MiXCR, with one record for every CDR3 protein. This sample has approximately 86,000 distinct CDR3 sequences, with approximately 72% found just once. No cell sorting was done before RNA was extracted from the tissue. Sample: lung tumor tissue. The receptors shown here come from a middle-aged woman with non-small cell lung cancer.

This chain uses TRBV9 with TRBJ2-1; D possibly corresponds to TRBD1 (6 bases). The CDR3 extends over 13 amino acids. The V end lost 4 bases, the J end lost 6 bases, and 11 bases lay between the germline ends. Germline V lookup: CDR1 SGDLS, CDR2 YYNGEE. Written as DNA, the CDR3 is TGTGCCAGCAGCTCTAACAGGGTCAATGAGCAGTTCTTC. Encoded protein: CASSSNRVNEQFF.

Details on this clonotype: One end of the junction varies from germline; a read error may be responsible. CDR3 loop: CTSSPRIGVEIQYF. The DNA of the CDR3 is TGCACCAGCAGCCCAAGAATAGGGGTTGAGATCCAGTACTTC. The J gene is TRBJ2-5, the V gene TRBV4-1; tentative D call: TRBD1 (5 bases). Per germline, CDR1 MGHRA and CDR2 YSYEKL. This CDR3 region has 14 residues.

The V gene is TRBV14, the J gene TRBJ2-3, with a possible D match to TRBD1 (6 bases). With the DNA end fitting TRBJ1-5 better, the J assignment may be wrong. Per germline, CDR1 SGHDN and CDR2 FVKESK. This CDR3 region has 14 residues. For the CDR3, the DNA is TGTGCCAGCGGTGACGGGGGGCCGACAGATACGCAGCATTTT. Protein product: CASGDGGPTDTQHF.

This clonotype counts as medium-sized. CDR3 region: CASSPQVAGPQYF. In nucleotides, the CDR3 is TGTGCCAGCAGCCCCCAGGTTGCGGGTCCCCAGTACTTC. V is TRBV11-3 and J is TRBJ2-5, with D possibly TRBD2 on 5 matching bases. CDR3 size: 13 residues. Deletions cut 5 bases from V and 9 bases from J, with 16 bases between. Germline V gives CDR1 SGHNT, CDR2 YENEEA.

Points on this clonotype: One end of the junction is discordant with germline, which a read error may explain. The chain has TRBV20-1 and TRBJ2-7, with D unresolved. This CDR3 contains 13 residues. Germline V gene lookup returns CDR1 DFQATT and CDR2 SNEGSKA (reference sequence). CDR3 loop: CNARDLVWYERYF. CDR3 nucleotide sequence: TGCAATGCTAGAGATCTAGTTTGGTACGAGCGGTACTTC.

In DNA form, the CDR3 reads TGCAGCGCCTCTTTAATGGACGACACAGATACGCAGTATTTT. The encoded protein is CSASLMDDTDTQYF. The chain links TRBV29-1 to TRBJ2-3; no definite D call. Trimming shortened V by 7 bases and J by 2 bases, and 16 bases separated the two germline ends. Germline V gene data show CDR1 as SQVTM and CDR2 as ANQGSEA. The CDR3 consists of 14 residues.

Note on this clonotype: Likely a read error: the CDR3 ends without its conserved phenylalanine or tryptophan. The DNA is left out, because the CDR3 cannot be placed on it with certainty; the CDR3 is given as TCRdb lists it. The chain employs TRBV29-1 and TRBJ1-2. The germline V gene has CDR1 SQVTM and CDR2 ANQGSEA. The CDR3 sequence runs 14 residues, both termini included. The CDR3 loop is CSVEELGRNYGYTL.

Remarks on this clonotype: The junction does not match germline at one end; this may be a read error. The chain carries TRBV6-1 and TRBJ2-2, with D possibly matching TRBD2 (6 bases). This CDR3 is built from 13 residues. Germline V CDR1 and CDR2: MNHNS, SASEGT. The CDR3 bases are TGTGCCAGCAGGCTCAGGGCGGGCGGGGAACTGTTTTTT. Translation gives CASRLRAGGELFF.

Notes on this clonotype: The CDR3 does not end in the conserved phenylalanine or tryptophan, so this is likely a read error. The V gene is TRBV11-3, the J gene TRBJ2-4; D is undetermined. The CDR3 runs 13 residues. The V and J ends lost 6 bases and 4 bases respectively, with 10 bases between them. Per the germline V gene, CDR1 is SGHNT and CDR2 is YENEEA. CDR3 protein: CASSLGIKNIQYL. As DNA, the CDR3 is TGTGCCAGCAGTCTAGGGATAAAAAACATTCAGTACTTG.

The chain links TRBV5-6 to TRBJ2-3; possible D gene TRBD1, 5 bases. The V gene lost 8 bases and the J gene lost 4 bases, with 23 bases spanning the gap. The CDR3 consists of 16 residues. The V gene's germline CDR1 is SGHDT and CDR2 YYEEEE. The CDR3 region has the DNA TGTGCCAGTAACTTTGATTCTCAGGGTAGGGCAGATACGCAGTATTTT. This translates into CASNFDSQGRADTQYF.

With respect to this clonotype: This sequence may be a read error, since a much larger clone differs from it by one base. CDR3 sequence: CASRFLGQPQHF. CDR3 nucleotides: TGTGCCAGCAGATTTCTGGGGCAGCCCCAGCATTTT. The J gene is TRBJ1-5, the V gene TRBV5-8, with D uncertain. From germline, CDR1 is SGHTS and CDR2 YDEGEE. The V gene lost 5 bases and the J gene lost 7 bases, with 10 bases spanning the gap. This CDR3 region has 12 residues.

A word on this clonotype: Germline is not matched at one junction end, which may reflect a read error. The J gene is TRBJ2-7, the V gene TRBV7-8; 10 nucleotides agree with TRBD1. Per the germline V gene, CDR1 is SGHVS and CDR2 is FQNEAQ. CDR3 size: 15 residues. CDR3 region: CASSLEGQGGHKHYF. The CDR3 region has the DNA TGTGCCAGCAGCTTAGAAGGACAGGGGGGGCACAAGCATTACTTC.

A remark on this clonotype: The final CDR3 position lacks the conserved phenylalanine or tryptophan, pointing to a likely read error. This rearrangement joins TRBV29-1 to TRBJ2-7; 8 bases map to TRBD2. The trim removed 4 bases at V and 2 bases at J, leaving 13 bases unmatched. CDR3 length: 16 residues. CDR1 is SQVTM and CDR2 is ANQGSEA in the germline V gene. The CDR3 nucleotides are TGCAGCGTTGCGGACACGTTGCGGGAGGTAGCCTACGAGCAGTACTTA. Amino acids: CSVADTLREVAYEQYL.

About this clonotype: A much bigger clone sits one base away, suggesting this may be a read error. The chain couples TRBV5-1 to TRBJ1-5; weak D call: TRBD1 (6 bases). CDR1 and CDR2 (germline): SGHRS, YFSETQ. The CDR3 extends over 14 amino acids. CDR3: CASSLEGGGQLQHF. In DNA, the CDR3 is TGCGCCAGCAGCTTGGAGGGGGGGGGTCAGCTCCAGCATTTT.

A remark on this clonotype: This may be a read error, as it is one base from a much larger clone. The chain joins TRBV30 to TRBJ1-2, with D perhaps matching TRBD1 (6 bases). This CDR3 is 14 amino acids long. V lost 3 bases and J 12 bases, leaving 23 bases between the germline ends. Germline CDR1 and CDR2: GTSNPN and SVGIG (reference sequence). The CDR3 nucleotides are TGTGCCTGGAGGAGCGTCTCGAGCGTCAGGGGCCACACCTTC. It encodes CAWRSVSSVRGHTF.

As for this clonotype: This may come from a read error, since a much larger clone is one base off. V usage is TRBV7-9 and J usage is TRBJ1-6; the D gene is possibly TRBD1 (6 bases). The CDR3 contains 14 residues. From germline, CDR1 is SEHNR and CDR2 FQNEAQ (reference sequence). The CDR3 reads CANSADSRNSPLHF. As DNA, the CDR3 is TGTGCCAACAGCGCGGACAGCCGTAATTCACCCCTCCACTTT.

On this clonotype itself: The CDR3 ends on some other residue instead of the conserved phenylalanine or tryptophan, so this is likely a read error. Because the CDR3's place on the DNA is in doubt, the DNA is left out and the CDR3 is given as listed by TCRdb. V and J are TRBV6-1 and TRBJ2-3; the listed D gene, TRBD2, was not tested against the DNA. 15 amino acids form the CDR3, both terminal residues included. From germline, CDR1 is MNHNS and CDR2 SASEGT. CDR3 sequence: CASSGLAGGPDTQYY.

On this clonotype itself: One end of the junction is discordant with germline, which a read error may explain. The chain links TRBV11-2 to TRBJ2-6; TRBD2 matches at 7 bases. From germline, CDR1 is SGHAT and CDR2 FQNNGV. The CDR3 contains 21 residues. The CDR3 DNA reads TGTGCCAACAGCTTAAGACCAGCGGGGTTCACCGAGATCTCTGGGGCCGACGTCCTGACTTTC. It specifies CANSLRPAGFTEISGADVLTF.